This T cell receptor (beta chain) was profiled in a study of OX40 agonist ivuxolimab in advanced cancers. Across the study: Every 2 weeks, ivuxolimab was infused into the patients intravenously at between 0.01 and 10 mg/kg. The study's findings and limits: CD8+ T cells averaged more expanded clones than CD4+.

At cycle 4 day 1, cycle 7 day 1, and baseline, blood was sampled. On this clone itself: The antigen is not known.

The CDR3 has 12 residues. V shed 1 base and J shed 7 bases, with 7 bases lying between them. CDR1 SNHLY and CDR2 FYNNEI come from the germline V gene. Profiling relied on immunoSEQ multiplex PCR, and the TCRdb table lists in-frame clones only, not all of them. This table holds around 37,000 clones, about 82% found once. This specimen consisted of CD4+ or CD8+ T cells sorted from blood, obtained in a trial of the OX40 agonist ivuxolimab. The rearrangement links TRBV2 to TRBJ1-1; no clear D. The TCR was taken from an adult with an advanced solid tumor such as melanoma, head and neck, liver or kidney cancer. The CDR3 reads CASSEEGFEAFF. The CDR3 DNA reads as TGTGCCAGCAGTGAAGAGGGATTTGAAGCTTTCTTT.